This T cell receptor (beta chain) was recovered during a study of blood T cell repertoires in COVID-19. Looking at the study overall: From the United States, Italy and Spain came samples of acute and convalescent COVID-19. PBMCs, B-cell-depleted T cells, or T cells provided the cDNA or gDNA that made up the material.

Study processing details: Estimation of nucleated cell counts relied on the amplification of reference gene primers. Measured with immunoSEQ multiplex PCR; TCRdb has only the in-frame clones, and not every one. V and J calls and clone size are as listed in that table; D and trimming were resolved from the DNA. This table has about 120,000 clones, roughly 83% appearing once. The CDR3 is 14 residues long. With 5 bases removed from V and 0 bases from J, the gap between germline ends came to 9 bases. Per germline, CDR1 SGHTA and CDR2 FQGNSA. This receptor was obtained from a woman aged 80 or over with acute or convalescent COVID-19. Sequenced input: peripheral blood. This sequence joins TRBV7-2 and TRBJ2-3; D remains unclear. The CDR3 DNA reads as TGTGCCAGCAGCGGCAGGATTAGCACAGATACGCAGTATTTT. This codes for CASSGRISTDTQYF.